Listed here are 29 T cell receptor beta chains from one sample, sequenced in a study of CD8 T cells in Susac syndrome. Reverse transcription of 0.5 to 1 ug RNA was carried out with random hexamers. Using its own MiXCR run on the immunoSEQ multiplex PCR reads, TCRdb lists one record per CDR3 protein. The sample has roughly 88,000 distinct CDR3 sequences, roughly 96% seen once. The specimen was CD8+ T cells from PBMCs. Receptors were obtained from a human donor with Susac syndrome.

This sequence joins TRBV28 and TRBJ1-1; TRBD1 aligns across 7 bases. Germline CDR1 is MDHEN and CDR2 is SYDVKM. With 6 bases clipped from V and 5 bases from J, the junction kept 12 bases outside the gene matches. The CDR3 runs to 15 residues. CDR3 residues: CASRPTGVKGTEAFF. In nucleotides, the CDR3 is TGTGCCAGCAGACCCACAGGGGTAAAAGGTACTGAAGCTTTCTTT. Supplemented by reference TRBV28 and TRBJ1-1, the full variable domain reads DVKVTQSSRYLVKRTGEKVFLECVQDMDHENMFWYRQDPGLGLRLIYFSYDVKMKEKGDIPEGYSVSREKKERFSLILESASTNQTSMYLCASRPTGVKGTEAFFGQGTRLTVV.

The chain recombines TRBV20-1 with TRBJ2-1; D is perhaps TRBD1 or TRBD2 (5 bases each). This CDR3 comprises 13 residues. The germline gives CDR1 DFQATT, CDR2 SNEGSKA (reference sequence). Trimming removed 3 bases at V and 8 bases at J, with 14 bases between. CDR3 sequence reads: CSASRDPGYEQFF. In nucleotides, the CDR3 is TGCAGTGCTAGCCGGGACCCCGGCTATGAGCAGTTCTTC.

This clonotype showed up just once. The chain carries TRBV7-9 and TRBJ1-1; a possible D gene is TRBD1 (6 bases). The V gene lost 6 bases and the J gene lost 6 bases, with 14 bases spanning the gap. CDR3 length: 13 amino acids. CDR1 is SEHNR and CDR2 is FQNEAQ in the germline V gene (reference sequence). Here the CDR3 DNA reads TGTGCCAGCAGTTCGGACAGAGGCCCTGAAGCTTTCTTT. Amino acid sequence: CASSSDRGPEAFF.

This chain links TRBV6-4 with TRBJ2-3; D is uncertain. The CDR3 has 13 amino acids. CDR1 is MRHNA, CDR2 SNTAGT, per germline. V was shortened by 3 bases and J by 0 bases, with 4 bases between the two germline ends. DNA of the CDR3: TGTGCCAGCAGTGAGGGGAGCACAGATACGCAGTATTTT. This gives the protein CASSEGSTDTQYF.

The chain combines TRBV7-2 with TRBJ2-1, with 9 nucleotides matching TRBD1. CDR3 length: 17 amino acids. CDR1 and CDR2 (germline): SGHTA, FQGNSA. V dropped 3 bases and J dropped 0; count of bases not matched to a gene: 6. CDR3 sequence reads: CASSFPGQGSSYNEQFF. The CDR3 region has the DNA TGTGCCAGCAGCTTTCCGGGACAGGGAAGCTCCTACAATGAGCAGTTCTTC.

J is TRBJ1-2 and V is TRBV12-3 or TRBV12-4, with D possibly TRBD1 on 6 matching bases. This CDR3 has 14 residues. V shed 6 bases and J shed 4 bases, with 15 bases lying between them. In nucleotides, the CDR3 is TGTGCCAGCAGCCGAGCGGGGGCTGGCTATGGCTACACCTTC. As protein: CASSRAGAGYGYTF.

The CDR3 here is CASSLRPGLAGVHNEQFF. DNA of the CDR3: TGTGCCAGCAGCTTAAGACCGGGACTAGCGGGGGTTCACAATGAGCAGTTCTTC. The rearrangement uses TRBV9 and TRBJ2-1; 14 bases are a match to TRBD2. The V gene's germline CDR1 is SGDLS and CDR2 YYNGEE. V shed 4 bases, J shed 5 bases, and the junction held 11 bases outside the gene matches. The CDR3 consists of 18 residues.

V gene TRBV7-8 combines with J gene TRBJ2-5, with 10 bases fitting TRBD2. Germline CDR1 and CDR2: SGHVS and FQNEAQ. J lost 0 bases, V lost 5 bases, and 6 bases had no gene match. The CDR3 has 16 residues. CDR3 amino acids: CASSPTSGSYQETQYF. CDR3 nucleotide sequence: TGTGCCAGCAGCCCGACTAGCGGGTCCTACCAAGAGACCCAGTACTTC.

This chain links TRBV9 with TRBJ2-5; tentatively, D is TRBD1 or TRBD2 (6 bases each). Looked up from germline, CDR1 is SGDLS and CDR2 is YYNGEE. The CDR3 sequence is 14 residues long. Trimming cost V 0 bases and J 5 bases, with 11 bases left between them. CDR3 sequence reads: CASSVEGGKETQYF. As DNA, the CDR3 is TGTGCCAGCAGCGTAGAGGGGGGCAAGGAGACCCAGTACTTC. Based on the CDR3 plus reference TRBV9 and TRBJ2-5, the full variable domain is DSGVTQTPKHLITATGQRVTLRCSPRSGDLSVYWYQQSLDQGLQFLIQYYNGEERAKGNILERFSAQQFPDLHSELNLSSLELGDSALYFCASSVEGGKETQYFGPGTRLLVL.

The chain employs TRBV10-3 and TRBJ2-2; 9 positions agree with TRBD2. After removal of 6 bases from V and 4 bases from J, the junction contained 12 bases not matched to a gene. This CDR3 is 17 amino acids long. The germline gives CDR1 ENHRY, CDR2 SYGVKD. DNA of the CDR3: TGTGCCATCAGAGGAGCTAGCGGGGAGTCGGGCACCGGGGAGCTGTTTTTT. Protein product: CAIRGASGESGTGELFF.

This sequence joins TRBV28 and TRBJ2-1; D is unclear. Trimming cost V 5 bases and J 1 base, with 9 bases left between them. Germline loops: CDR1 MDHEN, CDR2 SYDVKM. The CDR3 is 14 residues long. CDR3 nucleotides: TGTGCCAGCAGTACTACCTATTCCTACAATGAGCAGTTCTTC. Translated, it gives CASSTTYSYNEQFF.

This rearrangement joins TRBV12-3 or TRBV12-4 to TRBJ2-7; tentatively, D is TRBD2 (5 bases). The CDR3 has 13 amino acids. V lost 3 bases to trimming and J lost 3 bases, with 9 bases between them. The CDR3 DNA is TGTGCCAGCAGTTTCCCCGGACTCTACGAGCAGTACTTC. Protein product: CASSFPGLYEQYF.

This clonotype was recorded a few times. CDR3: CASSQDLAGNYEQYF. The CDR3 coding sequence is TGCGCCAGCAGCCAAGATCTAGCGGGGAACTACGAGCAGTACTTC. This chain joins TRBV4-1 and TRBJ2-7; 9 nucleotides line up with TRBD2. Germline V lookup: CDR1 MGHRA, CDR2 YSYEKL. The junction had 3 bases not matched to a gene; V was cut back by 0 bases and J by 3 bases. This CDR3 region has 15 residues.

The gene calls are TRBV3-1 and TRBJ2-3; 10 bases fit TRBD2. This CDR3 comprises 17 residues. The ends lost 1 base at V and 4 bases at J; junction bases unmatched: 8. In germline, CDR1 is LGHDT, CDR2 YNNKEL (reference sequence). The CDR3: CASSQASAGGFPDTQYF. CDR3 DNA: TGTGCCAGCAGCCAAGCATCAGCGGGAGGGTTCCCAGATACGCAGTATTTT.

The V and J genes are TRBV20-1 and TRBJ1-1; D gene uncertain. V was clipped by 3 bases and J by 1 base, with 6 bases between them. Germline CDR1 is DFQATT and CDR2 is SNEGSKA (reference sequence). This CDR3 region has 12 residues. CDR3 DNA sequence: TGCAGTGCTAGTCCGGAGAACACTGAAGCTTTCTTT. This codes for CSASPENTEAFF.

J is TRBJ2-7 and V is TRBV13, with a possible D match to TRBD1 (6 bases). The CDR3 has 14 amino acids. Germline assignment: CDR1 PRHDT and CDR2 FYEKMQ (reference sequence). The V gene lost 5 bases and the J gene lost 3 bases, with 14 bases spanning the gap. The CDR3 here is CASSPPQGVYEQYF. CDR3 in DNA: TGTGCCAGCAGCCCGCCACAGGGCGTCTACGAGCAGTACTTC.

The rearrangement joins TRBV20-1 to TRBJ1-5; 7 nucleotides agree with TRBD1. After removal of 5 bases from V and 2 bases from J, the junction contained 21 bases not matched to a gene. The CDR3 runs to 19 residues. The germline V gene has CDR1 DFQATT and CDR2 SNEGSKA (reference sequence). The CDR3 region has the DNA TGCAGTGCTCTCACTAGGCGGTGGCAGGGGGTGAGTCGCAATCAGCCCCAGCATTTT. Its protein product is CSALTRRWQGVSRNQPQHF.

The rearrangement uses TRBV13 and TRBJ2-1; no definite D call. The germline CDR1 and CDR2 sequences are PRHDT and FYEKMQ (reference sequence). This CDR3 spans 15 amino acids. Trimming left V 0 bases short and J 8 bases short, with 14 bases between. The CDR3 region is CASSLGAGDGDEQFF. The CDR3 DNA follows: TGTGCCAGCAGCTTAGGTGCTGGGGATGGAGATGAGCAGTTCTTC.

This CDR3 reads CASTAGNYGYTF. CDR3 nucleotides: TGTGCCAGCACGGCAGGGAACTATGGCTACACCTTC. The chain uses TRBV5-6 and TRBJ1-2; D possibly corresponds to TRBD1 (5 bases). Germline CDR1 is SGHDT and CDR2 is YYEEEE. V lost 6 bases and J lost 2, with 8 bases in between. This CDR3 contains 12 residues.

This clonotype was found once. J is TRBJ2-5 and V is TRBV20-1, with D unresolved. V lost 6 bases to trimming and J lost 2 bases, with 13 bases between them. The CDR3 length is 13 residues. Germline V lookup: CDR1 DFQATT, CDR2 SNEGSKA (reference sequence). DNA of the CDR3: TGCAGTGCGCGGTCCTGGCAGCAAGAGACCCAGTACTTC. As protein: CSARSWQQETQYF.

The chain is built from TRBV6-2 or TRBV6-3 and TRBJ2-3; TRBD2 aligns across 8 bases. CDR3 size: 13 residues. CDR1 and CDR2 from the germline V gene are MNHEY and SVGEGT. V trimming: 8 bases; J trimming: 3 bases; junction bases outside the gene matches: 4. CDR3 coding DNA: TGTGCCAGCGATGCTAGCGGGACAGATACGCAGTATTTT. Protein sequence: CASDASGTDTQYF.

The chain's CDR3 is CATRGLGTDTQYF. CDR3 in DNA: TGTGCCACCAGGGGGCTTGGCACAGATACGCAGTATTTT. The V call is TRBV27, the J call TRBJ2-3, with 8 bases matching TRBD1. This CDR3 spans 13 amino acids. Germline values: CDR1 MNHEY, CDR2 SMNVEV (reference sequence). After removal of 10 bases from V and 1 base from J, the junction contained 4 bases not matched to a gene.

CDR3 sequence: CASSPGTGGKEQYF. The CDR3, as DNA: TGTGCCAGCAGTCCTGGGACAGGGGGTAAGGAGCAGTACTTC. This chain connects TRBV6-5 to TRBJ2-7; TRBD1 matches 11 bases. The CDR3 has 14 residues. Germline CDR1 MNHEY, CDR2 SVGAGI. Trimming cost V 5 bases and J 7 bases; bases outside gene matches: 7.

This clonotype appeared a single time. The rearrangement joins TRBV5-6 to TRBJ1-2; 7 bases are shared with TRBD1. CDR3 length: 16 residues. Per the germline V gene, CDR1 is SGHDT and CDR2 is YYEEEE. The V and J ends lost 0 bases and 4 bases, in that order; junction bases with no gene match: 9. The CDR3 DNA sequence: TGTGCCAGCAGCTTGGCGCGAGGGGGCGCGCTCTATGGCTACACCTTC. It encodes CASSLARGGALYGYTF.

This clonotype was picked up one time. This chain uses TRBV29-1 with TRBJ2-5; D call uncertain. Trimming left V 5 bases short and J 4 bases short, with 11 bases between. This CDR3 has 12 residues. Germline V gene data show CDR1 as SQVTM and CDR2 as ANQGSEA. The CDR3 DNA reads TGCAGCGTTACAACAAGGGTAGAGACCCAGTACTTC. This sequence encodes CSVTTRVETQYF.

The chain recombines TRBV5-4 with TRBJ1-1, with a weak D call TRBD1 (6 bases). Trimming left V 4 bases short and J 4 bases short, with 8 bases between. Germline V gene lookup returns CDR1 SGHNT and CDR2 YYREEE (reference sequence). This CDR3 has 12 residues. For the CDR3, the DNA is TGTGCCAGCAGCCGAGGGGGCACTGAAGCTTTCTTT. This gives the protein CASSRGGTEAFF. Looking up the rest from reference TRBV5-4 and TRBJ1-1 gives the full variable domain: ETGVTQSPTHLIKTRGQQVTLRCSSQSGHNTVSWYQQALGQGPQFIFQYYREEENGRGNFPPRFSGLQFPNYSSELNVNALELDDSALYLCASSRGGTEAFFGQGTRLTVV.

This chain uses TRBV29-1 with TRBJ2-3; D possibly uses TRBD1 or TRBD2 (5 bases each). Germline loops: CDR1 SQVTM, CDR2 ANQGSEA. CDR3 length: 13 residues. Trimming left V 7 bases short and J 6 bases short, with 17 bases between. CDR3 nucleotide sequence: TGCAGCGCCGCCGTCGGGACGGCCGATACGCAGTATTTT. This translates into CSAAVGTADTQYF.

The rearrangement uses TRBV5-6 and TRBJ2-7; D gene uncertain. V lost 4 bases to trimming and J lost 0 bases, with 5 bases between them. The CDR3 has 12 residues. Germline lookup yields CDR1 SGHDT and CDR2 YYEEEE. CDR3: CASSLVSYEQYF. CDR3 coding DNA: TGTGCCAGCAGCCTCGTCTCCTACGAGCAGTACTTC.

The CDR3 region is CASSPQTGGSYNEQFF. CDR3 sequence (DNA): TGCGCCAGCAGCCCCCAGACGGGGGGATCCTACAATGAGCAGTTCTTC. The V gene is TRBV4-3, the J gene TRBJ2-1; TRBD2 aligns across 7 bases. The CDR3 is 16 residues long. V was clipped by 4 bases and J by 1 base; unmatched bases: 7. The V gene's germline CDR1 is LGHNA and CDR2 YSLEER.